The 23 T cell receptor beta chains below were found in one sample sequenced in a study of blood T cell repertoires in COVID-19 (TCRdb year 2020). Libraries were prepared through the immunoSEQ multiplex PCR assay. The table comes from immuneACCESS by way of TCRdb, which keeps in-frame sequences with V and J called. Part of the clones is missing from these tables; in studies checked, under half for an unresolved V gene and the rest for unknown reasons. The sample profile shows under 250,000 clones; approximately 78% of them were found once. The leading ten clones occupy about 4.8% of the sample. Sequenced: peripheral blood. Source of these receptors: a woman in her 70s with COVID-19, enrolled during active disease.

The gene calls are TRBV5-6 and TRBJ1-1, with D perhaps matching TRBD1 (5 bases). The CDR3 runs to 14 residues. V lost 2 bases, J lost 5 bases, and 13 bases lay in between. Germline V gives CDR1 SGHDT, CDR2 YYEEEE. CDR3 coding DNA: TGTGCCAGCAGCTTTGGGACGGGGGAGACTGAAGCTTTCTTT. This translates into CASSFGTGETEAFF.

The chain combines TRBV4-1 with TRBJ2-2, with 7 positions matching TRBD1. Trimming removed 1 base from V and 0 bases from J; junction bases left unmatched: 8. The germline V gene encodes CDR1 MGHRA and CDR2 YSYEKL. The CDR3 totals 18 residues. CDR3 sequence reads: CASSQVRAGGPNTGELFF. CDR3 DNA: TGCGCCAGCAGCCAAGTGAGGGCAGGGGGTCCGAACACCGGGGAGCTGTTTTTT.

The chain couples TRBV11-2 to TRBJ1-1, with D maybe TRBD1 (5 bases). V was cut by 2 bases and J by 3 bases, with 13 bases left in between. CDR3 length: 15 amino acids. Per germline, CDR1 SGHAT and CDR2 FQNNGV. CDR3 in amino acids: CASSLWQGGYTEAFF. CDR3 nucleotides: TGTGCCAGCAGCTTATGGCAGGGTGGGTACACTGAAGCTTTCTTT.

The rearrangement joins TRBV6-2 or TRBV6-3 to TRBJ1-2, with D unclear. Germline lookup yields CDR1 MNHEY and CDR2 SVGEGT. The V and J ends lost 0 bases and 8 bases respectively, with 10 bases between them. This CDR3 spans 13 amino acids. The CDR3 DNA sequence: TGTGCCAGCAGTTACTCGGGAGGCCTGGGCTACACCTTC. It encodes CASSYSGGLGYTF.

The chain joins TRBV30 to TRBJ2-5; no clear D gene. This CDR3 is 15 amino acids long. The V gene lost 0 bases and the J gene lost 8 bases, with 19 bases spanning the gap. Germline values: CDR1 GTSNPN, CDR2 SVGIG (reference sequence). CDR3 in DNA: TGTGCCTGGAGTGTCCCGCGTATCTTTTTCGAAACCCAGTACTTC. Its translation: CAWSVPRIFFETQYF.

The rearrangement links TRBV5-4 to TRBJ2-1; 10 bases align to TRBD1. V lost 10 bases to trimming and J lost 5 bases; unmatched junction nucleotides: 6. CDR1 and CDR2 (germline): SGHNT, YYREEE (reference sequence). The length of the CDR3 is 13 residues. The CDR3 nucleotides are TGTGCCGCCCGGGGGACAGGGGACAATGAGCAGTTCTTC. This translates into CAARGTGDNEQFF.

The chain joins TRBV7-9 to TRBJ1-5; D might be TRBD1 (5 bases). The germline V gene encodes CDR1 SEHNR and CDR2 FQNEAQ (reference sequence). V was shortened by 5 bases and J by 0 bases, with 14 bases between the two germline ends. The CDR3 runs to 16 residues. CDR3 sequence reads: CASSPGGGNSNQPQHF. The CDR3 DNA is TGTGCCAGCAGCCCCGGGGGGGGGAATAGCAATCAGCCCCAGCATTTT.

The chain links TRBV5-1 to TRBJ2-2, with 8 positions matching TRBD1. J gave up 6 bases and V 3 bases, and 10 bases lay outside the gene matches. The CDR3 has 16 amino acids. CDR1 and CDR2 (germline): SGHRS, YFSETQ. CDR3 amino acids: CASSSQTGAVAGELFF. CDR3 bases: TGCGCCAGCAGCTCTCAGACAGGGGCTGTGGCCGGGGAGCTGTTTTTT. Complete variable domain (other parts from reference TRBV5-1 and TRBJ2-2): KAGVTQTPRYLIKTRGQQVTLSCSPISGHRSVSWYQQTPGQGLQFLFEYFSETQRNKGNFPGRFSGRQFSNSRSEMNVSTLELGDSALYLCASSSQTGAVAGELFFGEGSRLTVL.

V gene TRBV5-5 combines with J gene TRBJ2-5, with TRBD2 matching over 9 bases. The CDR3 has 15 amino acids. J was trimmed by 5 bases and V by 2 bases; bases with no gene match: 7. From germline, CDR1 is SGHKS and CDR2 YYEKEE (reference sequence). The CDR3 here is CASSFSGSSGETQYF. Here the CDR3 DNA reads TGTGCCAGCAGCTTTAGCGGGAGCTCAGGGGAGACCCAGTACTTC.

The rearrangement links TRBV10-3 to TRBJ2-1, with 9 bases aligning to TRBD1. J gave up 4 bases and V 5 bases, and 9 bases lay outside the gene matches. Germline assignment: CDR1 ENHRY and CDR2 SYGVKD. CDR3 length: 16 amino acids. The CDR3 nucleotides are TGTGCCATCAGTATGTACCGGGACAGGGCTTACAATGAGCAGTTCTTC. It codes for CAISMYRDRAYNEQFF.

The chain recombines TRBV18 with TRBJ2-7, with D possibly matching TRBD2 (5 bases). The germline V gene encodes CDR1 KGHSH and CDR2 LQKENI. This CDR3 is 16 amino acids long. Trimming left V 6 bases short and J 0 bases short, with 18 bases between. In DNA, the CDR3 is TGTGCCAGCTCGGAAGCGACTATGGCCCACTCCTACGAGCAGTACTTC. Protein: CASSEATMAHSYEQYF. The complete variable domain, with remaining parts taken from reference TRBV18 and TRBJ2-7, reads NAGVMQNPRHLVRRRGQEARLRCSPMKGHSHVYWYRQLPEEGLKFMVYLQKENIIDESGMPKERFSAEFPKEGPSILRIQQVVRGDSAAYFCASSEATMAHSYEQYFGPGTRLTVT.

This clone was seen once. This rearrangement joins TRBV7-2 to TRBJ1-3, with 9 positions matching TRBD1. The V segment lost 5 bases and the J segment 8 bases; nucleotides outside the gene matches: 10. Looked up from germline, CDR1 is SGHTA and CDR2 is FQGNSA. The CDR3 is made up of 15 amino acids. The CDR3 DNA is TGTGCCAGCAGCCCCCGGGACAGGGACTTTGACACCATATATTTT. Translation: CASSPRDRDFDTIYF.

The DNA of the CDR3 is TGTGCCAGCAGAGCAAGACAGGTGAACACCGGGGAGCTGTTTTTT. It encodes CASRARQVNTGELFF. The chain employs TRBV6-5 and TRBJ2-2; D may be TRBD1 (6 bases). Trimming left V 6 bases short and J 1 base short, with 12 bases between. The CDR3 covers 15 residues. Germline assignment: CDR1 MNHEY and CDR2 SVGAGI.

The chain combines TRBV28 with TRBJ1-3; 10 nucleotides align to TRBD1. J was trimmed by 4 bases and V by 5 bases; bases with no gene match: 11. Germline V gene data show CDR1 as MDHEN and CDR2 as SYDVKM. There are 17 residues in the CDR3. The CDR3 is CASSPGGQGISGNTIYF. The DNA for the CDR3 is TGTGCCAGCAGTCCGGGGGGACAGGGGATTTCGGGAAACACCATATATTTT.

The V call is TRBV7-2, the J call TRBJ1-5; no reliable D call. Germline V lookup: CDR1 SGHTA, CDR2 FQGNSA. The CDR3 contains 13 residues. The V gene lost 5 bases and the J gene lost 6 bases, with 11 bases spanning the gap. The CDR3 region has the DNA TGTGCCAGCAGCGCCGGAGGGTTTCAGCCCCAGCATTTT. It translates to CASSAGGFQPQHF.

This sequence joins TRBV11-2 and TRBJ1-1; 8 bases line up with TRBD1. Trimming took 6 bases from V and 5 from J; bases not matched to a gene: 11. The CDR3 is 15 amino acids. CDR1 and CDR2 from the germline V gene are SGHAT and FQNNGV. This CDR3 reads CASRSYGQGATEAFF. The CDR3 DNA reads TGTGCCAGCAGGTCGTACGGGCAGGGGGCAACTGAAGCTTTCTTT.

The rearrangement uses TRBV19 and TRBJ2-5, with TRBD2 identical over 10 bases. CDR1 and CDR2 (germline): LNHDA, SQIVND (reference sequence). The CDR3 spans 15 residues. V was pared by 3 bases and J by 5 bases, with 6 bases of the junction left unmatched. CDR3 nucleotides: TGTGCCAGTAGTATCTCAGCGGGGGGGTGGGAGACCCAGTACTTC. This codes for CASSISAGGWETQYF.

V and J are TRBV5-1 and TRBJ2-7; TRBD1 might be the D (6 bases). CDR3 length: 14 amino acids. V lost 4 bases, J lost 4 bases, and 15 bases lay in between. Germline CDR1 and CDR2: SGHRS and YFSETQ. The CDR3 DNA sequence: TGCGCCAGCAGCCCTGCCGGGACACCTTACGAGCAGTACTTC. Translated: CASSPAGTPYEQYF.

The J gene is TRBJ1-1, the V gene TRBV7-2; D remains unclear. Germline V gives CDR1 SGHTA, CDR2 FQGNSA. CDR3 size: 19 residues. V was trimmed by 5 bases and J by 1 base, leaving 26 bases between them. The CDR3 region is CASSPKPNGFLSRNTEAFF. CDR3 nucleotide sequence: TGTGCCAGCAGCCCCAAACCGAACGGGTTCCTCTCGAGGAACACTGAAGCTTTCTTT. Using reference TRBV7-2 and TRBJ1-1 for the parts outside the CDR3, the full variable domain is GAGVSQSPSNKVTEKGKDVELRCDPISGHTALYWYRQSLGQGLEFLIYFQGNSAPDKSGLPSDRFSAERTGGSVSTLTIQRTQQEDSAVYLCASSPKPNGFLSRNTEAFFGQGTRLTVV.

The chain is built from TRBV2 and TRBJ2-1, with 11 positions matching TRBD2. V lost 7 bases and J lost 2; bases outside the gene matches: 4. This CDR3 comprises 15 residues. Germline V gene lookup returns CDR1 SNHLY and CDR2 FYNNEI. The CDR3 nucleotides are TGTGCCAGCAACATACTAGCGGGGGCCTACAATGAGCAGTTCTTC. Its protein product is CASNILAGAYNEQFF. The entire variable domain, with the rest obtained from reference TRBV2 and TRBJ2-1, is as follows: EPEVTQTPSHQVTQMGQEVILRCVPISNHLYFYWYRQILGQKVEFLVSFYNNEISEKSEIFDDQFSVERPDGSNFTLKIRSTKLEDSAMYFCASNILAGAYNEQFFGPGTRLTVL.

Here the CDR3 reads CASSLGLVTDTQYF. CDR3 sequence (DNA): TGTGCCAGCAGCTTAGGGCTGGTCACAGATACGCAGTATTTT. The chain is built from TRBV7-2 and TRBJ2-3; no clear D gene. This CDR3 contains 14 residues. Germline values: CDR1 SGHTA, CDR2 FQGNSA. V was trimmed by 1 base and J by 2 bases, leaving 7 bases between them. Drawing the rest from reference TRBV7-2 and TRBJ2-3, the complete variable domain is GAGVSQSPSNKVTEKGKDVELRCDPISGHTALYWYRQSLGQGLEFLIYFQGNSAPDKSGLPSDRFSAERTGGSVSTLTIQRTQQEDSAVYLCASSLGLVTDTQYFGPGTRLTVL.

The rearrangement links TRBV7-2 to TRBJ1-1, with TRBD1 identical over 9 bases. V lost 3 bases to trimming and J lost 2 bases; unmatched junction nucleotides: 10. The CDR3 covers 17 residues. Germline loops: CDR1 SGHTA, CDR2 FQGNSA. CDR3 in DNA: TGTGCCAGCAGCTTGACCGCCGGGACAGGGTTTAACACTGAAGCTTTCTTT. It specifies CASSLTAGTGFNTEAFF.

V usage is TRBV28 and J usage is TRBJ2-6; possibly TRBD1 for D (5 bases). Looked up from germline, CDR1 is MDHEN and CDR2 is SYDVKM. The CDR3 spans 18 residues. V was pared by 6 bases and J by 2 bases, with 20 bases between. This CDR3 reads CASSPSFRGGTGANVLTF. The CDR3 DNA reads TGTGCCAGCAGCCCATCGTTTAGGGGTGGTACTGGGGCCAACGTCCTGACTTTC.